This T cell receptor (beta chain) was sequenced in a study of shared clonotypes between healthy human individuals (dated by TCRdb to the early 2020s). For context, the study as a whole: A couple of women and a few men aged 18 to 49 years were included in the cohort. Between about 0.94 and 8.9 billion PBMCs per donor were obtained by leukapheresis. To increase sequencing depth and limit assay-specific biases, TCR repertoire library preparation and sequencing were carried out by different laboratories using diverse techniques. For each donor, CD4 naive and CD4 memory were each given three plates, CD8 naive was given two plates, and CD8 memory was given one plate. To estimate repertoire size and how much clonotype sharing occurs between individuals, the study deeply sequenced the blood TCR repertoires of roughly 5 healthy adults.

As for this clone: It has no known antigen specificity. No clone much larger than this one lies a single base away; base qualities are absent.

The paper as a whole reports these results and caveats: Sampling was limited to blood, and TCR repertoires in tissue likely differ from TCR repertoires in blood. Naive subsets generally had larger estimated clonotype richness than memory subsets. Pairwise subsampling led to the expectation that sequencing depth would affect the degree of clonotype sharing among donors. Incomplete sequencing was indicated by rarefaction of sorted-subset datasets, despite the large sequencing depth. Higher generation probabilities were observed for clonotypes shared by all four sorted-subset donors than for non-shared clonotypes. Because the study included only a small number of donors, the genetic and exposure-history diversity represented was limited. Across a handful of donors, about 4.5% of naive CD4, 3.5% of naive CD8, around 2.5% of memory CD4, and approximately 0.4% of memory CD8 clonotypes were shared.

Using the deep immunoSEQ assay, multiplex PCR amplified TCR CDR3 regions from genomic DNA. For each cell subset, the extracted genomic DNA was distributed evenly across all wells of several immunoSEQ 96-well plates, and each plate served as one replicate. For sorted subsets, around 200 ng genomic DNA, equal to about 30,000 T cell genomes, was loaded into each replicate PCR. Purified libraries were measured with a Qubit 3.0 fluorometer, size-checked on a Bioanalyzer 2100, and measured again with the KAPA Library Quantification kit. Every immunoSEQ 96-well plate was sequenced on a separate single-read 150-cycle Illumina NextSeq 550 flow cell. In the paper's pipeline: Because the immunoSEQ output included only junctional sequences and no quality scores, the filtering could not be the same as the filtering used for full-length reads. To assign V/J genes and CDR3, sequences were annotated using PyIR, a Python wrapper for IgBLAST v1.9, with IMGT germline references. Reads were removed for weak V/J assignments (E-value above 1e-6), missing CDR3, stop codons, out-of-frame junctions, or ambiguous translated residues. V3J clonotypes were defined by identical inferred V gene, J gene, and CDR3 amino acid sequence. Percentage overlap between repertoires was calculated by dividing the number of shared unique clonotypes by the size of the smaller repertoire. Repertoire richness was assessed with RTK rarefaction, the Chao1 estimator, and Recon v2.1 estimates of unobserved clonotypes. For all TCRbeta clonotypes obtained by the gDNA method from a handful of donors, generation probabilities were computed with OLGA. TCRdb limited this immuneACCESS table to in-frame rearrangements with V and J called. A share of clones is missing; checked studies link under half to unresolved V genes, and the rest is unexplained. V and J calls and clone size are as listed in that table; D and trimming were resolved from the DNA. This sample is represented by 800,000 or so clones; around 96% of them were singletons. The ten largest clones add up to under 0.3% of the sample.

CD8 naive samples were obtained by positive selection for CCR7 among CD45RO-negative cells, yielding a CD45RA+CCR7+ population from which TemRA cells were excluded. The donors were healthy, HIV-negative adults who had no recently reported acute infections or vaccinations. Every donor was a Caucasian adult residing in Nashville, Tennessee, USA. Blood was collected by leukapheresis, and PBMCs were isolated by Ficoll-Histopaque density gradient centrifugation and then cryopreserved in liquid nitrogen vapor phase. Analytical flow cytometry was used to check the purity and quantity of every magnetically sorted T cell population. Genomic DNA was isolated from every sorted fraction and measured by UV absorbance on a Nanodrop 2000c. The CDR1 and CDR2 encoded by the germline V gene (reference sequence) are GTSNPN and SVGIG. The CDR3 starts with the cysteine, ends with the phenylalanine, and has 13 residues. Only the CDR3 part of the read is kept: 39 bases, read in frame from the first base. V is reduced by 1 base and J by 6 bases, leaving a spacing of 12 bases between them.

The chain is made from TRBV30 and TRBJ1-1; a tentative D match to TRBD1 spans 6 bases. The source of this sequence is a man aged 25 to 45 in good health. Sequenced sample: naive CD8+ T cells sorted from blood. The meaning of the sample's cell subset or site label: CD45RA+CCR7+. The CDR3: CAWSDGGGAEAFF. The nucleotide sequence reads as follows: TGTGCCTGGAGTGATGGAGGGGGGGCTGAAGCTTTCTTT. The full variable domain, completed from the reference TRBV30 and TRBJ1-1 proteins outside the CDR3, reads SQTIHQWPATLVQPVGSPLSLECTVEGTSNPNLYWYRQAAGRGLQLLFYSVGIGQISSEVPQNLSASRPQDRQFILSSKKLLLSDSGFYLCAWSDGGGAEAFFGQGTRLTVV.